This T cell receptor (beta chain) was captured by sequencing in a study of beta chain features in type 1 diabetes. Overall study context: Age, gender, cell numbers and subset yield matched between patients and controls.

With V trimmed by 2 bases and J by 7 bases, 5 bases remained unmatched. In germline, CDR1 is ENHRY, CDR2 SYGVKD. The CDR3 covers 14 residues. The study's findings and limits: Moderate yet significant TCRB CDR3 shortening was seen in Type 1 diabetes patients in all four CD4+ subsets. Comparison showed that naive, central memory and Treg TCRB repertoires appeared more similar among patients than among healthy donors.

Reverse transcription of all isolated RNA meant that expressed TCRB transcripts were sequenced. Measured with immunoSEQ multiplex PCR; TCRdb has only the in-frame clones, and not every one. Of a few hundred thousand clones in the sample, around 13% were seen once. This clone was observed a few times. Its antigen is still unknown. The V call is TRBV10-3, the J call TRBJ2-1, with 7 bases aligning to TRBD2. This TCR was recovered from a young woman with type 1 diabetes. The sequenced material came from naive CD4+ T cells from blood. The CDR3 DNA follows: TGTGCCATCAGTGAGGGGCTAGCGGCGAATGAGCAGTTCTTC. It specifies CAISEGLAANEQFF.